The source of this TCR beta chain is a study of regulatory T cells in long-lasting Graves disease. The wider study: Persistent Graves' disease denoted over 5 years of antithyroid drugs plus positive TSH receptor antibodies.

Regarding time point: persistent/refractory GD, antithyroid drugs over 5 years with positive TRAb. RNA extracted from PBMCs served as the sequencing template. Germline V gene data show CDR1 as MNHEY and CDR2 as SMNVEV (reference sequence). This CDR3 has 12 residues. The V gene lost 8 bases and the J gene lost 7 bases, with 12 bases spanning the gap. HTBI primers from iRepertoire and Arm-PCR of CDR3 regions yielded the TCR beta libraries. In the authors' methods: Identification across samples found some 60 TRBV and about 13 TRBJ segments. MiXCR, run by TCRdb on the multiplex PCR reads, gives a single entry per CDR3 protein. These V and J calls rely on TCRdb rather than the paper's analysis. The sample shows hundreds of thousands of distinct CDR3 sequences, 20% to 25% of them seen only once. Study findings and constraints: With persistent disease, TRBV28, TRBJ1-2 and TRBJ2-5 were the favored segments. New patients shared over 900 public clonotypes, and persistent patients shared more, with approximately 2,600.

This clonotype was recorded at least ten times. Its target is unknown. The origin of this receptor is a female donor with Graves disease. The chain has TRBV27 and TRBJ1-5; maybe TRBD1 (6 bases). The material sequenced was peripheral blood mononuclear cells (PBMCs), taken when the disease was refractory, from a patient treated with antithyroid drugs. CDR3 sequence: CASAQGKQPQHF. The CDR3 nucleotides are TGTGCCAGCGCACAGGGAAAACAGCCCCAGCATTTT.